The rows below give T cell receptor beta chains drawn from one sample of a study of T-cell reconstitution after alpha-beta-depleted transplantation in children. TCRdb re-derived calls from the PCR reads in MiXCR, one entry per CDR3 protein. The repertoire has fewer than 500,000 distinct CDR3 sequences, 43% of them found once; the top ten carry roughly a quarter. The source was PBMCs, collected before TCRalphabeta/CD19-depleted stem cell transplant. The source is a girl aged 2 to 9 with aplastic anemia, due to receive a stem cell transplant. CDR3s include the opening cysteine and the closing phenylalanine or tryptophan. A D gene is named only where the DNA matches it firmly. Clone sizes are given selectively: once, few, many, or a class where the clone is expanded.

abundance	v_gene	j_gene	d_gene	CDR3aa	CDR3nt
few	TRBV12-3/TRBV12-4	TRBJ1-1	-	CASSPPYTEAFF	TGTGCCAGCAGTCCTCCTTACACTGAAGCTTTCTTT
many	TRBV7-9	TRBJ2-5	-	CASNVGQETQYF	TGTGCCAGCAACGTTGGGCAAGAGACCCAGTACTTC
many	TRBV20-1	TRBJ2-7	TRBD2	CSARSSSGSYEQYF	TGCAGTGCTAGGTCGTCTAGCGGGAGTTACGAGCAGTACTTC
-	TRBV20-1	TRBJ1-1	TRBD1	CSAQGGDRGTEAFF	TGCAGTGCCCAAGGTGGGGACAGGGGCACTGAAGCTTTCTTT
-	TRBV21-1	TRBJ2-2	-	CASTKEGGLPHTGELFF	TGTGCCAGCACCAAAGAGGGCGGTTTGCCGCACACCGGGGAGCTGTTTTTT
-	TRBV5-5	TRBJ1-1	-	CASSRVGGADTEAFF	TGTGCCAGCAGCAGGGTTGGGGGCGCGGACACTGAAGCTTTCTTT
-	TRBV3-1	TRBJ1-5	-	CASSQRSAGHPYSNQPQHF	TGTGCCAGCAGCCAACGGTCCGCAGGACACCCATATAGCAATCAGCCCCAGCATTTT
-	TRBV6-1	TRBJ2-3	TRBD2	CASNLAGANTDTQYF	TGTGCCAGCAACCTAGCGGGGGCGAACACAGATACGCAGTATTTT
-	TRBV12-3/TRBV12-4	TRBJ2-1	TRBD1	CASSPDRAGQFF	TGTGCCAGCAGTCCCGACAGGGCGGGGCAGTTCTTC
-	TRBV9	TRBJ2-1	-	CASSVFLADNEQFF	TGTGCCAGCAGCGTATTCCTAGCAGACAATGAGCAGTTCTTC
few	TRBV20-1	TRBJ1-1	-	CSARDAGYTEAFF	TGCAGTGCTCGGGACGCGGGTTACACTGAAGCTTTCTTT
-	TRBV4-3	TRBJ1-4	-	CASSQEMGFGQKLFF	TGCGCCAGCAGCCAAGAGATGGGTTTTGGCCAAAAACTGTTTTTT
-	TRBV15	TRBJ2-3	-	CATSGALAMDTQYF	TGTGCCACCAGCGGTGCACTAGCAATGGATACGCAGTATTTT
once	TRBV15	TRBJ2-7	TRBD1	CATSSATGTGGHEQYF	TGTGCCACCAGCAGCGCTACCGGGACAGGGGGCCACGAGCAGTACTTC
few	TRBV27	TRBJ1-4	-	CASSFLSGSREKLFF	TGTGCCAGCAGTTTTTTGTCGGGTAGCCGTGAAAAACTGTTTTTT
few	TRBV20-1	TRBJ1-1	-	CSARTPEAFF	TGCAGTGCTAGGACGCCTGAAGCTTTCTTT
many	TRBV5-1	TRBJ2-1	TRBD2	CASSLGTSGDEQFF	TGCGCCAGCAGCCTAGGGACTAGCGGGGATGAGCAGTTCTTC
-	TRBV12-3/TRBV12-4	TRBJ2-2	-	CASSPQETENTGELFF	TGTGCCAGCAGTCCTCAAGAGACGGAGAACACCGGGGAGCTGTTTTTT
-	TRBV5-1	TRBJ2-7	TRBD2	CASSSGGTSSYEQYF	TGCGCCAGCAGCTCGGGGGGGACTAGTTCCTACGAGCAGTACTTC
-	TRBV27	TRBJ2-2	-	CASSLGQANAGELFF	TGTGCCAGCAGTTTAGGGCAGGCGAATGCCGGGGAGCTGTTTTTT
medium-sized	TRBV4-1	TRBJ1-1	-	CASSQEITGIQPEAFF	TGCGCCAGCAGCCAAGAAATTACAGGGATCCAACCTGAAGCTTTCTTT
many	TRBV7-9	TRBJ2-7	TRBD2	CASSPSGRRYEQYF	TGTGCCAGCAGCCCTAGCGGGAGGAGGTACGAGCAGTACTTC
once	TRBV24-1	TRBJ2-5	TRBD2	CATIDQPGLAGEGVETQYF	TGTGCCACCATCGATCAGCCGGGACTAGCGGGAGAAGGCGTAGAGACCCAGTACTTC
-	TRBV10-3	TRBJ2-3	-	CAISQGLGEDTQYF	TGTGCCATCAGTCAGGGACTCGGGGAAGATACGCAGTATTTT
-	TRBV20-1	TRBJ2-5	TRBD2	CSARELAGLETQYF	TGCAGTGCTAGAGAGCTAGCGGGGCTGGAGACCCAGTACTTC
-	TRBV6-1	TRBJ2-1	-	CASGGLIADLNEQFF	TGTGCCAGCGGGGGACTCATAGCGGACCTCAATGAGCAGTTCTTC
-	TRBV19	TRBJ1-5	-	CASSMGPGYGPQHF	TGTGCCAGTAGTATGGGCCCGGGGTACGGGCCCCAGCATTTT
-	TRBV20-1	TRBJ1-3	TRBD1	CSARDFRDRGGNTIYF	TGCAGTGCTAGAGATTTCCGGGACAGGGGTGGAAACACCATATATTTT
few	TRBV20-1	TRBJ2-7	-	CSARWDRDYEQYF	TGCAGTGCTAGATGGGACCGTGACTACGAGCAGTACTTC
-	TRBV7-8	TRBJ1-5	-	CASSRRGGGENQPQHF	TGTGCCAGCAGCCGCAGGGGCGGGGGGGAGAATCAGCCCCAGCATTTT
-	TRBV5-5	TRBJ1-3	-	CASSLVGSSGNTIYF	TGTGCCAGCAGCTTAGTCGGGAGCTCTGGAAACACCATATATTTT
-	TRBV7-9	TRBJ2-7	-	CASSLGSQIPYEQYF	TGTGCCAGCAGCTTAGGATCGCAGATCCCCTACGAGCAGTACTTC
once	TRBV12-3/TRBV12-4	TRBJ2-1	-	CASSFWGGAPNEQFF	TGTGCCAGCAGTTTTTGGGGGGGGGCCCCCAATGAGCAGTTCTTC
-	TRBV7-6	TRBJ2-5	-	CASSFLKSGSETQYF	TGTGCCAGCAGCTTCCTAAAAAGCGGGTCAGAGACCCAGTACTTC
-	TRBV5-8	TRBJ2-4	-	CASSLARGAKNIQYF	TGTGCCAGCAGCTTGGCCCGCGGAGCCAAAAACATTCAGTACTTC
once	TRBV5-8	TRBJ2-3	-	CASVRGGLRSTDTQYF	TGTGCCAGCGTCCGGGGAGGACTACGCTCCACAGATACGCAGTATTTT
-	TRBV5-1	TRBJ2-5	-	CASSLSYRPQETQYF	TGCGCCAGCAGCTTGAGCTACAGGCCCCAAGAGACCCAGTACTTC
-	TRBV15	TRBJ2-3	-	CATSSDLLGDTQYF	TGTGCCACCAGCAGCGATCTACTCGGGGATACGCAGTATTTT
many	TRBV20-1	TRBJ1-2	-	CSASLGAGFSSYGYTF	TGCAGTGCTAGCCTGGGAGCAGGGTTTTCGAGCTATGGCTACACCTTC
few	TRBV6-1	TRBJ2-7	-	CASSPRRVGSYEQYF	TGTGCCAGCAGCCCCAGGAGGGTTGGGTCCTACGAGCAGTACTTC
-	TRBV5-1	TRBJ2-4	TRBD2	CASSLAGRRGSGNIQYF	TGCGCCAGCAGCTTGGCCGGGAGGCGTGGTAGCGGAAACATTCAGTACTTC
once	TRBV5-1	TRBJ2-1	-	CASSWTADSYNEQFF	TGCGCCAGCAGCTGGACAGCTGACTCCTACAATGAGCAGTTCTTC
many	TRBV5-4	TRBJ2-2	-	CASSFPSGATGELFF	TGTGCCAGCAGCTTCCCATCGGGGGCCACCGGGGAGCTGTTTTTT
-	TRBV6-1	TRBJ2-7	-	CASSEDYSKGSYEQYF	TGTGCCAGCAGCGAGGACTACAGTAAGGGATCCTACGAGCAGTACTTC
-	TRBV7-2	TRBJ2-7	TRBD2	CASSLAGLAGALQYF	TGTGCCAGCAGCTTAGCAGGATTAGCGGGAGCCCTGCAGTACTTC
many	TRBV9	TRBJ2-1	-	CASGLGGNEQFF	TGTGCCAGCGGGCTAGGGGGCAATGAGCAGTTCTTC
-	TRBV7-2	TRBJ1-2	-	CASSLVTGDGGYTF	TGTGCCAGCAGCTTAGTGACGGGCGATGGTGGCTACACCTTC
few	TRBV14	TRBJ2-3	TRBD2	CASSQDPTSGATDTQYF	TGTGCCAGCAGCCAAGATCCGACTAGCGGGGCGACAGATACGCAGTATTTT
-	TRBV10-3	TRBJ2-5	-	CAISEDSLETQYF	TGTGCCATCAGTGAGGACAGTCTAGAGACCCAGTACTTC
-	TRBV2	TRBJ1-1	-	CASRLQGPQNTEAFF	TGTGCCAGCCGTCTCCAGGGGCCCCAGAACACTGAAGCTTTCTTT
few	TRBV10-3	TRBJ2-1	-	CAISKPTSFANNEQFF	TGTGCCATCAGTAAGCCTACTAGCTTCGCGAACAATGAGCAGTTCTTC
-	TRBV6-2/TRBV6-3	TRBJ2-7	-	CASRLPGSRISEQYF	TGTGCCAGCAGATTACCCGGGTCAAGGATAAGCGAGCAGTACTTC
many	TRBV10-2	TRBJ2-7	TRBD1	CASSPGQVYEQYF	TGCGCCAGCAGTCCGGGACAGGTCTACGAGCAGTACTTC
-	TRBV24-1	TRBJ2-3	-	CATHKQASDTQYF	TGTGCCACCCATAAGCAAGCATCAGATACGCAGTATTTT
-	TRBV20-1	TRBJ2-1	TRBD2	CSARVWSGRKQFF	TGCAGTGCTAGAGTTTGGAGCGGGAGGAAGCAGTTCTTC
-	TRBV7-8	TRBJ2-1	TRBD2	CASSLMAGAYNEQFF	TGTGCCAGCAGCTTAATGGCGGGGGCCTACAATGAGCAGTTCTTC
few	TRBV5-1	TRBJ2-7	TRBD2	CASSSTSGPYEQYF	TGCGCCAGCAGCTCTACTAGCGGTCCCTACGAGCAGTACTTC